A single sample gave rise to the 16 T cell receptor beta chains below, sequenced in a study of identical twins. One entry per CDR3 protein results from TCRdb running MiXCR on the 5' RACE reads. The sample holds 270,000 or so distinct CDR3 sequences; about 8.3% are singletons and the top ten take roughly 3%. These same data were also listed under a study on yellow fever vaccine responses in identical twins.

Source material: CD8+ T cells sorted from blood. The receptor source for this set is a woman aged 18 to 35 in good health.

This clonotype was picked up a small number of times. One end of the junction does not line up with germline, which may come from a read error. The chain joins TRBV7-9 to TRBJ2-2; D remains unclear. The CDR3 runs 12 residues. Germline-derived CDR1 and CDR2 are SEHNR and FQNEAQ (reference sequence). The CDR3 DNA sequence: TGTGCCAGCCCTATGAACAACGGGGAGCTGTTTTTT. It specifies CASPMNNGELFF.

This clonotype was seen ten or more times. The genes are TRBV14 and TRBJ2-7; 8 bases fit TRBD2. V dropped 4 bases and J dropped 3; count of bases not matched to a gene: 8. The CDR3 contains 15 residues. The germline V gene encodes CDR1 SGHDN and CDR2 FVKESK. CDR3: CASSLDSGAGYEQYF. The DNA of the CDR3 is TGTGCCAGCAGCCTAGATAGCGGGGCCGGCTACGAGCAGTACTTC.

This clonotype turned up a few times. The rearrangement joins TRBV29-1 to TRBJ2-7; 10 bases map to TRBD2. The CDR3 has 14 amino acids. V lost 7 bases and J lost 2; bases outside the gene matches: 8. Germline V gene lookup returns CDR1 SQVTM and CDR2 ANQGSEA. The CDR3 sequence: CSALGLASPYEQYF. CDR3 nucleotides: TGCAGCGCTTTGGGACTAGCGTCCCCCTACGAGCAGTACTTC.

This clonotype was counted a few times. The chain couples TRBV4-1 to TRBJ1-1; TRBD1 is a possible D gene (5 bases). The germline V gene encodes CDR1 MGHRA and CDR2 YSYEKL. This CDR3 spans 11 amino acids. Trimming removed 11 bases at V and 7 bases at J, with 14 bases between. Written as DNA, the CDR3 is TGCGCCGCGGGGGGGGATCATGAAGCTTTCTTT. Protein product: CAAGGDHEAFF.

This chain uses TRBV20-1 with TRBJ1-3; TRBD1 might be the D (5 bases). The CDR3 has 16 residues. With 5 bases removed from V and 3 bases from J, the gap between germline ends came to 20 bases. The V gene's germline CDR1 is DFQATT and CDR2 SNEGSKA (reference sequence). The CDR3 reads CSAHWWDDNRGNTIYF. CDR3 DNA sequence: TGCAGTGCTCATTGGTGGGACGACAACCGTGGAAACACCATATATTTT.

The chain joins TRBV19 to TRBJ2-7; D possibly matches TRBD1 or TRBD2 (5 bases each). Trimming removed 7 bases from V and 3 bases from J, with 19 bases in between. The CDR3 spans 15 residues. Germline lookup yields CDR1 LNHDA and CDR2 SQIVND (reference sequence). As DNA, the CDR3 is TGTGCCAGTATAGGTTTACGGGACCACCACTACGAGCAGTACTTC. Protein product: CASIGLRDHHYEQYF.

The CDR3 DNA reads as TGTGCCAGCAGTTTAATTTGGAGGAGTAGCGGGGGGCCCTCCGAGCAGTACTTC. Translated: CASSLIWRSSGGPSEQYF. The chain uses TRBV27 and TRBJ2-7; 10 bases map to TRBD2. This CDR3 has 18 residues. Germline V gene sequence: CDR1 MNHEY, CDR2 SMNVEV (reference sequence). The junction had 16 bases not matched to a gene; V was cut back by 2 bases and J by 6 bases.

The chain has TRBV12-3 or TRBV12-4 and TRBJ2-3; 9 nucleotides line up with TRBD2. CDR3 size: 21 residues. J gave up 1 base and V 0 bases, and 17 bases lay outside the gene matches. The CDR3 loop is CASSLAATRGGSSFGTDTQYF. The DNA for the CDR3 is TGTGCCAGCAGTTTAGCCGCCACGCGGGGGGGCTCTTCTTTCGGCACAGATACGCAGTATTTT.

V gene TRBV20-1 combines with J gene TRBJ2-7; D possibly corresponds to TRBD2 (6 bases). Trimming removed 3 bases at V and 3 bases at J, with 18 bases between. The CDR3 consists of 15 residues. The V gene's germline CDR1 is DFQATT and CDR2 SNEGSKA (reference sequence). CDR3 amino acids: CSASMRWDSDYEQYF. Here the CDR3 DNA reads TGCAGTGCTAGTATGAGATGGGACTCAGACTACGAGCAGTACTTC.

This clonotype was found a few times. The chain carries TRBV28 and TRBJ2-3, with 7 bases matching TRBD1. The CDR3 totals 15 residues. V shed 4 bases and J 2 bases; nucleotides not matched to a gene: 6. Germline V gene data show CDR1 as MDHEN and CDR2 as SYDVKM. The CDR3 reads CASSWGTVNTDTQYF. The CDR3 DNA reads TGTGCCAGCAGTTGGGGGACAGTCAACACAGATACGCAGTATTTT. The full variable domain, its missing parts supplied by reference TRBV28 and TRBJ2-3, is DVKVTQSSRYLVKRTGEKVFLECVQDMDHENMFWYRQDPGLGLRLIYFSYDVKMKEKGDIPEGYSVSREKKERFSLILESASTNQTSMYLCASSWGTVNTDTQYFGPGTRLTVL.

This clonotype was counted a few times. The V and J genes are TRBV7-9 and TRBJ1-2; D uncertain. Germline values: CDR1 SEHNR, CDR2 FQNEAQ (reference sequence). V lost 2 bases to trimming and J lost 1 base, with 5 bases between them. This CDR3 contains 13 residues. The CDR3 DNA sequence: TGTGCCAGCAGCTTAATTATTAACTATGGCTACACCTTC. Amino acid sequence: CASSLIINYGYTF.

A few counts support this clonotype. The genes are TRBV5-6 and TRBJ2-7; 7 bases align to TRBD2. The CDR3 is made up of 15 amino acids. With 0 bases clipped from V and 3 bases from J, the junction kept 6 bases outside the gene matches. Germline V gives CDR1 SGHDT, CDR2 YYEEEE. The chain's CDR3 is CASSLVGGLGYEQYF. The CDR3 nucleotides are TGTGCCAGCAGCTTGGTTGGAGGACTAGGCTACGAGCAGTACTTC.

This clonotype was found many times. The gene calls are TRBV27 and TRBJ1-4, with unresolved D. The CDR3 runs to 16 residues. Germline V gene lookup returns CDR1 MNHEY and CDR2 SMNVEV (reference sequence). The ends were cut back, 5 bases at V and 8 bases at J, with 21 bases in the middle. CDR3 sequence: CASSPYPATKMEKLFF. CDR3 sequence (DNA): TGTGCCAGCAGTCCATACCCCGCAACCAAGATGGAAAAACTGTTTTTT.

The chain recombines TRBV12-3 or TRBV12-4 with TRBJ1-2; D unclear. V was trimmed by 5 bases and J by 6 bases, leaving 19 bases between them. CDR3 length: 15 residues. The CDR3 reads CASSPTDSRSNGYTF. CDR3 DNA sequence: TGTGCCAGCAGTCCCACCGACTCCCGGTCGAATGGCTACACCTTC.

In this sample, this clonotype turned up a few times. The rearrangement joins TRBV20-1 to TRBJ2-5; 7 nucleotides line up with TRBD2. This CDR3 is built from 16 residues. Germline V lookup: CDR1 DFQATT, CDR2 SNEGSKA (reference sequence). V dropped 3 bases and J dropped 5; count of bases not matched to a gene: 15. CDR3 sequence reads: CSASVTRLAGLETQYF. CDR3 in DNA: TGCAGTGCTAGCGTTACCCGACTAGCTGGCTTGGAGACCCAGTACTTC.

The chain uses TRBV20-1 and TRBJ2-7; TRBD1 is a possible D gene (5 bases). The CDR3 is made up of 13 amino acids. V was cut by 3 bases and J by 2 bases, with 11 bases left in between. Germline CDR1 DFQATT, CDR2 SNEGSKA (reference sequence). CDR3 nucleotide sequence: TGCAGTGCTAGGGTGACAGCGACCTACGAGCAGTACTTC. Translating it yields CSARVTATYEQYF.